The rows below give T cell receptor beta chains drawn from one sample of a study of shared clonotypes between healthy human individuals. Only in-frame clones appear in the TCRdb table, and some are missing; sequencing was by immunoSEQ multiplex PCR. The sample shows 700,000 or so clones, 60% to 80% of them seen only once. Sequenced input: memory CD4+ T cells sorted from blood. These receptors originate from a woman under 40 in good health. The CDR3 runs from the conserved cysteine through the conserved F or W. Fields, in order: CDR3 DNA, CDR3 protein, clone size, D gene, J gene, V gene. D genes are given only for firm matches. Not every row has a clone size; where given, it reads once, few, many or a size class.

DNA: TGTGCCAGCAGTCAAAGCGGGCCCGAGCAGTACTTC
CDR3: CASSQSGPEQYF
size: NA
D: NA
J: TRBJ2-7
V: TRBV28

DNA: TGTGCCAGCAGCCGGAAGGGGGGAGCGGAGACCCAGTACTTC
CDR3: CASSRKGGAETQYF
size: NA
D: NA
J: TRBJ2-5
V: TRBV7-3

DNA: TGTGCCAGCAGCTTGGGACTAGCGGGAGTGTACGAGCAGTACTTC
CDR3: CASSLGLAGVYEQYF
size: NA
D: TRBD2
J: TRBJ2-7
V: TRBV5-6

DNA: TGTGCCAGCAGTTTAGGGCTAGCGGGAGGGCCCCTTGGTGAGCAGTACTTC
CDR3: CASSLGLAGGPLGEQYF
size: NA
D: TRBD2
J: TRBJ2-7
V: TRBV28

DNA: TGTGCCAGCAGTCGCCGGGACAGCCGCACAGATACGCAGTATTTT
CDR3: CASSRRDSRTDTQYF
size: NA
D: TRBD1
J: TRBJ2-3
V: TRBV6-5

DNA: TGTGCCAGCAGCAGAGGAGGACTCCGAGCCACCGGGGAGCTGTTTTTT
CDR3: CASSRGGLRATGELFF
size: many
D: NA
J: TRBJ2-2
V: TRBV5-4

DNA: TGTGCCAGCAGCTTACGCATCAGCTCTGGGGCCAACGTCCTGACTTTC
CDR3: CASSLRISSGANVLTF
size: NA
D: NA
J: TRBJ2-6
V: TRBV7-3

DNA: TGTGCCAGCAGTGGACAGGGGCCGTTGGGGGAGACCCAGTACTTC
CDR3: CASSGQGPLGETQYF
size: NA
D: TRBD1
J: TRBJ2-5
V: TRBV2

DNA: TGTGCCAGCACTAAGGCGACTAACTATGGCTACACCTTC
CDR3: CASTKATNYGYTF
size: NA
D: NA
J: TRBJ1-2
V: TRBV6-1

DNA: TGTGCCAGCAGCTACCGGGACGAACGAAACTACGAGCAGTACTTC
CDR3: CASSYRDERNYEQYF
size: NA
D: NA
J: TRBJ2-7
V: TRBV11-3

DNA: TGTGCCAGCAGTGCTAATGGTCGAGAAGGGAAAAACATTCAGTACTTC
CDR3: CASSANGREGKNIQYF
size: many
D: NA
J: TRBJ2-4
V: TRBV25-1

DNA: TGCAGCGCCAAACAGGCAGGTAGCTCCTACGAGCAGTACTTC
CDR3: CSAKQAGSSYEQYF
size: few
D: NA
J: TRBJ2-7
V: TRBV29-1